Listed here are 18 T cell receptor beta chains from one sample, sequenced in a study of control samples from healthy donors and cancer patients. Some clones are missing from TCRdb's copy, which holds only in-frame ones; the method was immunoSEQ multiplex PCR. The sample holds fewer than 200,000 clones; around 90% are singletons and the top ten take around 12%. The material sequenced was blood. These receptors were taken from a young man in good health.

The V and J genes are TRBV10-3 and TRBJ1-6; 9 nucleotides match TRBD1. V lost 3 bases to trimming and J lost 19 bases; unmatched junction nucleotides: 16. CDR1 ENHRY and CDR2 SYGVKD come from the germline V gene. The CDR3 has 15 amino acids. The CDR3 loop reads CAISDPGQGVNDQHF. Here the CDR3 DNA reads TGTGCCATCAGTGACCCGGGACAGGGAGTTAACGATCAACACTTT.

The chain combines TRBV28 with TRBJ1-1; D unclear. Germline lookup yields CDR1 MDHEN and CDR2 SYDVKM. Trimming removed 7 bases from V and 5 bases from J, with 14 bases in between. The CDR3 runs 13 residues. The CDR3 DNA sequence: TGTGCCAGCACGAAAGCGAGCGTGACTGAAGCTTTCTTT. Protein sequence: CASTKASVTEAFF.

This chain uses TRBV12-3 or TRBV12-4 with TRBJ1-2, with D unresolved. Trimming took 8 bases from V and 3 from J, leaving 13 bases between them. There are 13 residues in the CDR3. For the CDR3, the DNA is TGTGCCAGCGGGATTCGGACGGACTATGGCTACACCTTC. Residues: CASGIRTDYGYTF.

This chain connects TRBV28 to TRBJ1-3; no clear D. Germline V gene sequence: CDR1 MDHEN, CDR2 SYDVKM. V lost 5 bases to trimming and J lost 0 bases, with 11 bases between them. The CDR3 spans 15 residues. DNA of the CDR3: TGTGCCAGCAGTCCTCCGCGCAACTCTGGAAACACCATATATTTT. Translation: CASSPPRNSGNTIYF. The whole variable domain, remainder taken from reference TRBV28 and TRBJ1-3, is DVKVTQSSRYLVKRTGEKVFLECVQDMDHENMFWYRQDPGLGLRLIYFSYDVKMKEKGDIPEGYSVSREKKERFSLILESASTNQTSMYLCASSPPRNSGNTIYFGEGSWLTVV.

CDR3 coding DNA: TGCGCCAGCAGCCAAGAGGGGAGGACTGGAAATGAGCAGTTCTTC. Translated: CASSQEGRTGNEQFF. The J gene is TRBJ2-1, the V gene TRBV4-1; weak D call: TRBD2 (6 bases). CDR3 size: 15 residues. Trimming took off 0 bases at V and 7 bases at J, with 13 bases between the two ends. Germline CDR1 MGHRA, CDR2 YSYEKL.

The genes are TRBV20-1 and TRBJ1-2; D remains ambiguous. The CDR3 covers 11 residues. Trimming cost V 8 bases and J 2 bases, with 9 bases left between them. Germline-derived CDR1 and CDR2 are DFQATT and SNEGSKA (reference sequence). The CDR3 nucleotides are TGCAGTCGGCCGGCGAACTATGGCTACACCTTC. Amino acids: CSRPANYGYTF.

The V gene is TRBV28, the J gene TRBJ2-7; D remains ambiguous. The CDR3 loop spans 12 amino acids. Germline V gives CDR1 MDHEN, CDR2 SYDVKM. The V end was cut by 2 bases, the J end by 3 bases, with 5 bases between. Here the CDR3 reads CASSLQSYEQYF. The CDR3 nucleotides read TGTGCCAGCAGTTTACAGAGCTACGAGCAGTACTTC.

This chain joins TRBV20-1 and TRBJ1-1; a possible D gene is TRBD1 (5 bases). The CDR3 consists of 15 residues. V lost 3 bases, J lost 1 base, and 15 bases lay in between. The germline V gene encodes CDR1 DFQATT and CDR2 SNEGSKA (reference sequence). The CDR3, as DNA: TGCAGTGCTAGTAGAGGGGCGCGGCAGAACACTGAAGCTTTCTTT. This encodes CSASRGARQNTEAFF.

The rearrangement joins TRBV24-1 to TRBJ2-7, with D possibly TRBD1 on 5 matching bases. CDR3 length equals 13 residues. Germline CDR1 KGHDR, CDR2 SFDVKD. Deletions cut 4 bases from V and 4 bases from J, with 10 bases between. CDR3 region: CATSESGSYEQYF. Written as DNA, the CDR3 is TGTGCCACCAGTGAGTCAGGGTCTTACGAGCAGTACTTC.

The rearrangement links TRBV2 to TRBJ1-2; 7 bases match TRBD1. Trimming took 4 bases from V and 8 from J; bases not matched to a gene: 19. Per the germline V gene, CDR1 is SNHLY and CDR2 is FYNNEI. The CDR3 is made up of 17 amino acids. The CDR3 bases are TGTGCCAGCAGTGCCTACCCTCAGGGTAGGGGGCCGGCCGGCTACACCTTC. Its translation is CASSAYPQGRGPAGYTF.

The chain has TRBV3-1 (or the pseudogene TRBV3-2) and TRBJ2-1; 9 nucleotides match TRBD2. CDR3 length equals 14 residues. The germline gives CDR1 LGHDT, CDR2 YNNKEL (reference sequence). After removal of 4 bases from V and 7 bases from J, the junction contained 5 bases not matched to a gene. The CDR3 nucleotides are TGTGCCAGCAGCCTAGCGGGAGAGTTGAATGAGCAGTTCTTC. Protein sequence: CASSLAGELNEQFF.

The V and J genes are TRBV29-1 and TRBJ2-1; 12 bases fit TRBD1. V shed 7 bases and J 8 bases; nucleotides not matched to a gene: 12. The CDR3 runs to 15 residues. Germline values: CDR1 SQVTM, CDR2 ANQGSEA. CDR3: CSARPGTGGRHEQFF. CDR3 nucleotides: TGCAGCGCCCGCCCCGGGACAGGGGGCAGGCATGAGCAGTTCTTC.

The gene calls are TRBV30 and TRBJ2-2; 7 bases match TRBD1. Germline V gene lookup returns CDR1 GTSNPN and CDR2 SVGIG (reference sequence). The CDR3 loop spans 15 amino acids. The J segment lost 2 bases and the V segment lost 4 bases, leaving 7 bases of the junction unmatched. As DNA, the CDR3 is TGTGCCTGGAATCCGACAGGGCGAAACACCGGGGAGCTGTTTTTT. Amino acids: CAWNPTGRNTGELFF. Combining the CDR3 with reference TRBV30 and TRBJ2-2 gives the whole variable domain SQTIHQWPATLVQPVGSPLSLECTVEGTSNPNLYWYRQAAGRGLQLLFYSVGIGQISSEVPQNLSASRPQDRQFILSSKKLLLSDSGFYLCAWNPTGRNTGELFFGEGSRLTVL.

This sequence joins TRBV3-1 (or the pseudogene TRBV3-2) and TRBJ1-1; D is unclear. Germline V gene lookup returns CDR1 LGHDT and CDR2 YNNKEL (reference sequence). The CDR3 sequence is 13 residues long. The germline V and J ends were trimmed by 5 bases and 5 bases, with 12 bases remaining between them. CDR3: CASSVTSWTEAFF. As DNA, the CDR3 is TGTGCCAGCAGCGTGACAAGTTGGACTGAAGCTTTCTTT.

V usage is TRBV7-2 and J usage is TRBJ1-2; D gene unclear. The CDR3 is made up of 16 amino acids. Trimming removed 2 bases from V and 1 base from J, with 14 bases in between. Germline CDR1 reads SGHTA; CDR2 reads FQGNSA. Written as DNA, the CDR3 is TGTGCCAGCAGCTTAATTACCAGAACTAATAACTATGGCTACACCTTC. Encoded protein: CASSLITRTNNYGYTF. The variable domain in full, completed from reference TRBV7-2 and TRBJ1-2, reads GAGVSQSPSNKVTEKGKDVELRCDPISGHTALYWYRQSLGQGLEFLIYFQGNSAPDKSGLPSDRFSAERTGGSVSTLTIQRTQQEDSAVYLCASSLITRTNNYGYTFGSGTRLTVV.

The chain combines TRBV6-6 with TRBJ2-3, with 9 bases lining up with TRBD1. Per the germline V gene, CDR1 is MNHNY and CDR2 is SVGAGI (reference sequence). The V gene end was trimmed by 8 bases and the J gene end by 4 bases; junction bases not matched to a gene: 1. The CDR3 has 12 amino acids. The CDR3 loop reads CASRQGADTQYF. The DNA for the CDR3 is TGTGCCAGCCGACAGGGGGCAGATACGCAGTATTTT.

The CDR3 reads CASSVSGSQHF. The DNA for the CDR3 is TGTGCCAGCAGTGTGTCAGGGTCCCAGCATTTT. The chain recombines TRBV2 with TRBJ1-5; D possibly corresponds to TRBD1 (5 bases). Germline lookup yields CDR1 SNHLY and CDR2 FYNNEI. This CDR3 has 11 amino acids. Trimming took off 4 bases at V and 11 bases at J, with 9 bases between the two ends.

The chain is built from TRBV5-8 and TRBJ2-1; 8 bases match TRBD1. V lost 4 bases, J lost 4 bases, and 7 bases stayed unmatched. Germline values: CDR1 SGHTS, CDR2 YDEGEE. The CDR3 is 15 amino acids. In nucleotides, the CDR3 is TGTGCCAGCAGCCCTCCCAGGACAGGGTACAATGAGCAGTTCTTC. Translating it yields CASSPPRTGYNEQFF.